This TCR beta chain was profiled in a study of identical twins. CDR1 is MNHEY and CDR2 is SMNVEV in the germline V gene (reference sequence). The CDR3 contains 13 residues. Trimming cost V 0 bases and J 7 bases, with 9 bases left between them. One entry per CDR3 protein, called by TCRdb with MiXCR from the 5' RACE reads. The sample carries 400,000 to 500,000 distinct CDR3 sequences, more than 13% recorded once. In this sample, this clonotype turned up a few times. The sample was also reused in another study, on yellow fever vaccine responses in identical twins.

This receptor was taken from a woman under 30 in good health. This chain connects TRBV27 to TRBJ2-5; D may be TRBD1 or TRBD2 (6 bases each). The sample consisted of CD4+ T cells sorted from blood. CDR3 DNA sequence: TGTGCCAGCAGTTTATCCGGGGGCAGGACCCAGTACTTC. Translating it yields CASSLSGGRTQYF.